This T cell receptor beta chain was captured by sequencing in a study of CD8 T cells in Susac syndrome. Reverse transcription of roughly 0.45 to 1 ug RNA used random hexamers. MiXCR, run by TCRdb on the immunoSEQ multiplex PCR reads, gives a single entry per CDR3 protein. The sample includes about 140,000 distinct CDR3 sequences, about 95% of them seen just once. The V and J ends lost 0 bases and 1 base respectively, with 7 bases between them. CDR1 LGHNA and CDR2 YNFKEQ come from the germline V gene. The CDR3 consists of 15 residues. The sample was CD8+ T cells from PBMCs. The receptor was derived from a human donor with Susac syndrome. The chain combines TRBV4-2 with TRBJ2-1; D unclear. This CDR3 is CASSQEESSYNEQFF. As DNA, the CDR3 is TGTGCCAGCAGCCAAGAAGAGTCATCCTACAATGAGCAGTTCTTC.